The rows below give T cell receptor beta chains drawn from one sample of a study of CD8 T cells in ankylosing spondylitis. One entry per CDR3 protein, called by TCRdb with MiXCR from the 5' RACE reads. This sample carries 250,000 to 300,000 distinct CDR3 sequences, more than 15% of them seen once, and the ten largest clones take roughly 34%. The source material was blood, either unsorted or a sorted T cell fraction (not recorded which). Source of these receptors: a male donor with ankylosing spondylitis or in good health (not recorded which). Both conserved end residues are part of each CDR3. A D gene is named only where the DNA matches it firmly. Size values are once, few and many counts, or a class for expanded clones, and some rows have none.

abundance: few; v_gene: TRBV4-2; d_gene: TRBD2; j_gene: TRBJ2-5; CDR3nt: TGTGCCAGCAGCCAAGGGCTAGCGGGAGGGGGACAAGAGACCCAGTACTTC; CDR3aa: CASSQGLAGGGQETQYF
abundance: NA; v_gene: TRBV3-1; d_gene: TRBD2; j_gene: TRBJ2-2; CDR3nt: TGTGCCAGCAGCCACCTAGCGGGGAAAAACACCGGGGAGCTGTTTTTT; CDR3aa: CASSHLAGKNTGELFF
abundance: NA; v_gene: TRBV5-5; d_gene: NA; j_gene: TRBJ1-5; CDR3nt: TGTGCCAGCAGCTTGGACGTAGGGGAGCCCCAGCATTTT; CDR3aa: CASSLDVGEPQHF
abundance: NA; v_gene: TRBV3-1; d_gene: NA; j_gene: TRBJ2-1; CDR3nt: TGTGCCAGCAACCGGGACTCTTCCTACAATGAGCAGTTCTTC; CDR3aa: CASNRDSSYNEQFF
abundance: NA; v_gene: TRBV20-1; d_gene: TRBD2; j_gene: TRBJ2-7; CDR3nt: TGCAGTGCTAGAGGTAAAAGACTAGCGCGGTACGAGCAGTACTTC; CDR3aa: CSARGKRLARYEQYF
abundance: NA; v_gene: TRBV12-3/TRBV12-4; d_gene: NA; j_gene: TRBJ1-1; CDR3nt: TGTGCCAGCAGTTTTAGGGGCGTTGGGACTGAAGCTTTCTTT; CDR3aa: CASSFRGVGTEAFF
abundance: few; v_gene: TRBV19; d_gene: TRBD1; j_gene: TRBJ1-1; CDR3nt: TGTGCCAGTAGTATCACACAGGGGTATCGGACTGAAGCTTTCTTT; CDR3aa: CASSITQGYRTEAFF
abundance: few; v_gene: TRBV12-3/TRBV12-4; d_gene: TRBD2; j_gene: TRBJ2-2; CDR3nt: TGTGCCAGCAGATCTAGCGGGGGGAACACCGGGGAGCTGTTTTTT; CDR3aa: CASRSSGGNTGELFF
abundance: few; v_gene: TRBV20-1; d_gene: NA; j_gene: TRBJ1-4; CDR3nt: TGCAGTGCCGGGCCTATCGATGGGGAACTGTTTTTT; CDR3aa: CSAGPIDGELFF
abundance: few; v_gene: TRBV20-1; d_gene: NA; j_gene: TRBJ2-3; CDR3nt: TGCAGTGCTCCCGACTGGCGGGAAAGCACAGATACGCAGTATTTT; CDR3aa: CSAPDWRESTDTQYF
abundance: NA; v_gene: TRBV7-3; d_gene: NA; j_gene: TRBJ2-3; CDR3nt: TGTGCCAGCAGCGAGATCAGCACAGATACGCAGTATTTT; CDR3aa: CASSEISTDTQYF
abundance: many; v_gene: TRBV27; d_gene: NA; j_gene: TRBJ1-5; CDR3nt: TGTGCCAGCAGTTTATCGGTCAATCAGCCCCAGCATTTT; CDR3aa: CASSLSVNQPQHF
abundance: few; v_gene: TRBV5-1; d_gene: NA; j_gene: TRBJ2-7; CDR3nt: TGCGCCAGCAGCTTGGAAGGTAGCGGCTACGAGCAGTACTTC; CDR3aa: CASSLEGSGYEQYF
abundance: few; v_gene: TRBV12-5; d_gene: NA; j_gene: TRBJ2-5; CDR3nt: TGTGCTAGTGGGAATACCGGGACACAGTTACAAGAGACCCAGTACTTC; CDR3aa: CASGNTGTQLQETQYF
abundance: few; v_gene: TRBV6-1; d_gene: NA; j_gene: TRBJ1-6; CDR3nt: TGTGCCAGCAGCCCTCGGGCAGGTGGCTATAATTCACCCCTCCACTTT; CDR3aa: CASSPRAGGYNSPLHF
abundance: many; v_gene: TRBV29-1; d_gene: NA; j_gene: TRBJ2-1; CDR3nt: TGCAGCGTTTGGGTAGCGGAGTACAATGAGCAGTTCTTC; CDR3aa: CSVWVAEYNEQFF
abundance: few; v_gene: TRBV19; d_gene: TRBD2; j_gene: TRBJ2-1; CDR3nt: TGTGCCAGTAGTATCCCGGGAGGGGAGGATGAGCAGTTCTTC; CDR3aa: CASSIPGGEDEQFF
abundance: NA; v_gene: TRBV9; d_gene: TRBD2; j_gene: TRBJ2-5; CDR3nt: TGTGCCAGCAGCGAGGGACTAGCGGGATTGGAAGAGACCCAGTACTTC; CDR3aa: CASSEGLAGLEETQYF
abundance: NA; v_gene: TRBV24-1; d_gene: NA; j_gene: TRBJ2-3; CDR3nt: TGTGCCACCAGTGACTTATCAGATACGCAGTATTTT; CDR3aa: CATSDLSDTQYF
abundance: many; v_gene: TRBV29-1; d_gene: NA; j_gene: TRBJ2-1; CDR3nt: TGCAGCGGTGGCGGAGGCAATGAGCAGTTCTTC; CDR3aa: CSGGGGNEQFF
abundance: many; v_gene: TRBV29-1; d_gene: TRBD2; j_gene: TRBJ2-1; CDR3nt: TGCAGCGTTGAAGACTTCATGCTGACTAGCGGGTCTAACTCCTACAATGAGCAGTTCTTC; CDR3aa: CSVEDFMLTSGSNSYNEQFF
abundance: few; v_gene: TRBV5-6; d_gene: TRBD1; j_gene: TRBJ2-6; CDR3nt: TGTGCCAGCAGCCCCAACAGGGGAACTGGGGCCAACGTCCTGACTTTC; CDR3aa: CASSPNRGTGANVLTF
abundance: few; v_gene: TRBV9; d_gene: NA; j_gene: TRBJ2-1; CDR3nt: TGTGCCAGCAGCGTAGAAGGCGACGACAATGAGCAGTTCTTC; CDR3aa: CASSVEGDDNEQFF
abundance: few; v_gene: TRBV29-1; d_gene: TRBD1; j_gene: TRBJ2-7; CDR3nt: TGCAGCGCCGCGACAGGGATCGACACCGAGCAGTACTTC; CDR3aa: CSAATGIDTEQYF
abundance: few; v_gene: TRBV11-3; d_gene: NA; j_gene: TRBJ1-6; CDR3nt: TGTGCCAGCAGCTCCAGGGTAAATTCACCCCTCCACTTT; CDR3aa: CASSSRVNSPLHF
abundance: many; v_gene: TRBV12-3/TRBV12-4; d_gene: TRBD2; j_gene: TRBJ2-3; CDR3nt: TGTGCCAGCAGACGGACTAGCGGGAGGTTCTGGGATACGCAGTATTTT; CDR3aa: CASRRTSGRFWDTQYF
abundance: NA; v_gene: TRBV5-1; d_gene: NA; j_gene: TRBJ2-1; CDR3nt: TGCGCCAGCAGTCAGACCGGCAACTCCTACAATGAGCAGTTCTTC; CDR3aa: CASSQTGNSYNEQFF
abundance: few; v_gene: TRBV3-1; d_gene: TRBD2; j_gene: TRBJ2-1; CDR3nt: TGTGCCAGCAGCGAGGGACTAGCGGGTTACAATGAGCAGTTCTTC; CDR3aa: CASSEGLAGYNEQFF
abundance: NA; v_gene: TRBV29-1; d_gene: TRBD2; j_gene: TRBJ2-1; CDR3nt: TGCAGCGTTCGGGAGCGGGGGGATTACAATGAGCAGTTCTTC; CDR3aa: CSVRERGDYNEQFF
abundance: NA; v_gene: TRBV2; d_gene: TRBD1; j_gene: TRBJ1-2; CDR3nt: TGTGCCAGCCTCCCCAGGACAGGGGCTCCAAGTGGCTACACCTTC; CDR3aa: CASLPRTGAPSGYTF
abundance: NA; v_gene: TRBV5-5; d_gene: NA; j_gene: TRBJ1-4; CDR3nt: TGTGCCAGCAGCCGAGGATCGGGTGAAAAACTGTTTTTT; CDR3aa: CASSRGSGEKLFF
abundance: few; v_gene: TRBV29-1; d_gene: TRBD1; j_gene: TRBJ2-2; CDR3nt: TGCAGCGTTGAGGATCCGGGACAGGGTAACACCGGGGAGCTGTTTTTT; CDR3aa: CSVEDPGQGNTGELFF
abundance: NA; v_gene: TRBV3-1; d_gene: NA; j_gene: TRBJ2-6; CDR3nt: TGTGCCACCAGCCAAGAGGTCCGGGGGTCTACTGGGGCCAACGTCCTGACTTTC; CDR3aa: CATSQEVRGSTGANVLTF
abundance: many; v_gene: TRBV2; d_gene: NA; j_gene: TRBJ2-1; CDR3nt: TGTGCCAGTAGGGGGGGGGGTAGCTCCTACAATGAGCAGTTCTTC; CDR3aa: CASRGGGSSYNEQFF
abundance: few; v_gene: TRBV4-1; d_gene: TRBD2; j_gene: TRBJ2-7; CDR3nt: TGCGCCAGCAGCCAAATAGGACTAGGCCTGAACGAGCAGTACTTC; CDR3aa: CASSQIGLGLNEQYF
abundance: NA; v_gene: TRBV20-1; d_gene: NA; j_gene: TRBJ2-3; CDR3nt: TGCAGTGCTAACCCCTCCACAGATACGCAGTATTTT; CDR3aa: CSANPSTDTQYF
abundance: few; v_gene: TRBV7-3; d_gene: NA; j_gene: TRBJ2-7; CDR3nt: TGTGCCAGCAGCTTACGGCGGGACTTCTCCTACGAGCAGTACTTC; CDR3aa: CASSLRRDFSYEQYF
abundance: many; v_gene: TRBV29-1; d_gene: TRBD2; j_gene: TRBJ2-1; CDR3nt: TGCAGCGTTCCCCCCTTACTAGCGGGAGTAAGAGTGGAAGTCAATGAGCAGTTCTTC; CDR3aa: CSVPPLLAGVRVEVNEQFF
abundance: NA; v_gene: TRBV25-1; d_gene: NA; j_gene: TRBJ2-6; CDR3nt: TGTGCCAGCAGTGAGCAGACTAGACACTCTGGGGCCAACGTCCTGACTTTC; CDR3aa: CASSEQTRHSGANVLTF
abundance: NA; v_gene: TRBV6-5; d_gene: NA; j_gene: TRBJ1-2; CDR3nt: TGTGCCAGCAGTTACCCAGGTGCCGCTAACTATGGCTACACCTTC; CDR3aa: CASSYPGAANYGYTF
abundance: NA; v_gene: TRBV14; d_gene: NA; j_gene: TRBJ2-7; CDR3nt: TGTGCCAGCAGCCAACAGGGGGGACCTTACGAGCAGTACTTC; CDR3aa: CASSQQGGPYEQYF
abundance: many; v_gene: TRBV28; d_gene: NA; j_gene: TRBJ2-5; CDR3nt: TGTGCCAGCAGTTTCGGTGGGACCCAGTACTTC; CDR3aa: CASSFGGTQYF
abundance: many; v_gene: TRBV29-1; d_gene: NA; j_gene: TRBJ2-3; CDR3nt: TGCAGCGGTGAAGGCTGGGGGGGCATGACAGATACGCAGTATTTT; CDR3aa: CSGEGWGGMTDTQYF
abundance: few; v_gene: TRBV7-2; d_gene: NA; j_gene: TRBJ2-1; CDR3nt: TGTGCCAGCAGCTGGAGGGGTAATGAGCAGTTCTTC; CDR3aa: CASSWRGNEQFF
abundance: few; v_gene: TRBV27; d_gene: NA; j_gene: TRBJ1-6; CDR3nt: TGTGCCAGCAGTTTGGCCGGGGGGGGTTCACCCCTCCACTTT; CDR3aa: CASSLAGGGSPLHF
abundance: NA; v_gene: TRBV7-9; d_gene: NA; j_gene: TRBJ2-3; CDR3nt: TGTGCCAGCAACCCGCTGGGAGATACGCAGTATTTT; CDR3aa: CASNPLGDTQYF
abundance: few; v_gene: TRBV27; d_gene: NA; j_gene: TRBJ2-3; CDR3nt: TGTGCCAGCAGTTTATGGTCGGCAGGGGCGGATACGCAGTATTTT; CDR3aa: CASSLWSAGADTQYF
abundance: NA; v_gene: TRBV1; d_gene: NA; j_gene: TRBJ2-1; CDR3nt: TGCACCAGCAGCCAAGTAATTCTAGCGGGGGCCTACAATGAGCAGTTCTTC; CDR3aa: CTSSQVILAGAYNEQFF
abundance: NA; v_gene: TRBV12-3/TRBV12-4; d_gene: NA; j_gene: TRBJ2-7; CDR3nt: TGTGCCAGCAGTCTGGGCGAGAGCTCCTACGAGCAGTACTTC; CDR3aa: CASSLGESSYEQYF
abundance: NA; v_gene: TRBV20-1; d_gene: TRBD1; j_gene: TRBJ2-1; CDR3nt: TGCAGTGCTAGAGATTTTAGGGGGCTTTACAATGAGCAGTTCTTC; CDR3aa: CSARDFRGLYNEQFF
abundance: NA; v_gene: TRBV29-1; d_gene: NA; j_gene: TRBJ2-2; CDR3nt: TGCAGCGTTGCTTCGGGGTCGAACACCGGGGAGCTGTTTTTT; CDR3aa: CSVASGSNTGELFF
abundance: few; v_gene: TRBV7-3; d_gene: TRBD2; j_gene: TRBJ2-1; CDR3nt: TGTGCCAGCAGCTCCCTAGCGGGAGGACGCATGAATGAGCAGTTCTTC; CDR3aa: CASSSLAGGRMNEQFF
abundance: NA; v_gene: TRBV7-3; d_gene: NA; j_gene: TRBJ1-1; CDR3nt: TGTGCCAGCAGCTTATCGGGGGCGACCACTGAAGCTTTCTTT; CDR3aa: CASSLSGATTEAFF